This paragraph covers one TCR beta chain sequence. V shed 2 bases and J shed 4 bases, with 15 bases lying between them. In germline, CDR1 is MNHEY, CDR2 SMNVEV (reference sequence). This CDR3 contains 16 residues. During its preparation, the TCRbeta library received unique molecular identifiers. Each CDR3 protein is one row after TCRdb ran MiXCR on the PCR reads. The table lists 750,000 to 950,000 distinct CDR3 sequences, about 16% of them singletons. The sample is drawn from a study of T-cell reconstitution after alpha-beta-depleted transplantation in children. The sample here was PBMCs, mostly from graft donor cells, taken 360 days after TCRalphabeta/CD19-depleted stem cell transplant. The chain is built from TRBV27 and TRBJ1-5, with a weak D call TRBD1 (5 bases). The sequence was obtained from a male patient between 5 and 17 years old who had a stem cell transplant for acute lymphoblastic leukemia, so the T cells may come from the graft donor. CDR3 loop: CASSLLGFRGNQPQHF. In DNA, the CDR3 is TGTGCCAGCAGTTTACTCGGTTTTAGGGGAAATCAGCCCCAGCATTTT.